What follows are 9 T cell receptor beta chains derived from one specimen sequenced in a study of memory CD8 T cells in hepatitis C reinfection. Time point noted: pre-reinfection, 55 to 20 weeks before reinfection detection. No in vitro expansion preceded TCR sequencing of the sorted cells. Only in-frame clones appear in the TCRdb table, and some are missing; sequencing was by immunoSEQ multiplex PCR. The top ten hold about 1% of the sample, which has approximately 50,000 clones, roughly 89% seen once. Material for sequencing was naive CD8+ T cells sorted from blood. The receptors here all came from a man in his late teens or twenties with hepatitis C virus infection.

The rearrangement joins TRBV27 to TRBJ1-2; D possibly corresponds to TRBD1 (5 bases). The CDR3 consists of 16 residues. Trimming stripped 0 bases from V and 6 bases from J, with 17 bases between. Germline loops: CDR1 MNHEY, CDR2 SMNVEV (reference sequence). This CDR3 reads CASSLSPGGGFDGYTF. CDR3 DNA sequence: TGTGCCAGCAGTTTATCCCCCGGGGGTGGATTTGATGGCTACACCTTC.

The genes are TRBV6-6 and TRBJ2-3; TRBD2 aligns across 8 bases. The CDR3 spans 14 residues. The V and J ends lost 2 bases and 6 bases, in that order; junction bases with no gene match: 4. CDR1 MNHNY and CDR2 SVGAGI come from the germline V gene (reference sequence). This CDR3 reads CASSYAGGWDTQYF. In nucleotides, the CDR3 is TGTGCCAGCAGTTACGCGGGGGGTTGGGATACGCAGTATTTT.

CDR3 region: CASSLDYSYNEQFF. CDR3 in DNA: TGTGCCAGCAGCCTCGACTATTCCTACAATGAGCAGTTCTTC. V is TRBV7-9 and J is TRBJ2-1, with D perhaps matching TRBD2 (5 bases). This CDR3 region has 14 residues. Germline lookup yields CDR1 SEHNR and CDR2 FQNEAQ (reference sequence). V was cut by 5 bases and J by 1 base, with 9 bases left in between.

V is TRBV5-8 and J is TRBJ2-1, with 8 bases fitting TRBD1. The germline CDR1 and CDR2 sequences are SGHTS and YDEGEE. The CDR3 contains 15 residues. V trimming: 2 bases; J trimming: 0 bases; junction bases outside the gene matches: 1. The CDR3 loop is CASSLTGGSYNEQFF. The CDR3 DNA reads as TGTGCCAGCAGCTTAACAGGGGGCTCCTACAATGAGCAGTTCTTC.

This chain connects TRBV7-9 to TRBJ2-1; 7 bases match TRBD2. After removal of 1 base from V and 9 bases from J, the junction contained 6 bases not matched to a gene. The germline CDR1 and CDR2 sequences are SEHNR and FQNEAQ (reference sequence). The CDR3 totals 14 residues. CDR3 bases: TGTGCCAGCAGCTTAGGGACTAGTCTTTTTGAGCAGTTCTTC. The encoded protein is CASSLGTSLFEQFF.

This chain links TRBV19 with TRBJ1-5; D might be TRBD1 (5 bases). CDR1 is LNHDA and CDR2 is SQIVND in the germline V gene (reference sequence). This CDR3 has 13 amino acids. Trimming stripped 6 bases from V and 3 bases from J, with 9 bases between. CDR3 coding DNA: TGTGCCAGTAGGGGGACTTTCAATCAGCCCCAGCATTTT. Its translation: CASRGTFNQPQHF.

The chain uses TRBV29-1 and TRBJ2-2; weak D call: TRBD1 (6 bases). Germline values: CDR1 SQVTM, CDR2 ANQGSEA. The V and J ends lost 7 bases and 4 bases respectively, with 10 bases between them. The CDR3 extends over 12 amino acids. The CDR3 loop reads CSATGFTGELFF. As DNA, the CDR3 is TGCAGCGCAACAGGGTTCACCGGGGAGCTGTTTTTT.

The DNA for the CDR3 is TGCGCCAGCAGCCATGGGACACAGGGCCATCAGCCCCAGCATTTT. Translation: CASSHGTQGHQPQHF. V is TRBV4-1 and J is TRBJ1-5, with D perhaps matching TRBD1 (6 bases). The CDR3 totals 15 residues. Trimming removed 3 bases from V and 5 bases from J, with 14 bases in between. Germline-derived CDR1 and CDR2 are MGHRA and YSYEKL.

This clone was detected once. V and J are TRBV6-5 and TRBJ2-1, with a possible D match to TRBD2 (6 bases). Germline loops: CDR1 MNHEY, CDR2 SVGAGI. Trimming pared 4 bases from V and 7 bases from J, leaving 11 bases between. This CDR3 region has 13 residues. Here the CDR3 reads CASSFGGINEQFF. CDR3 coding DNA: TGTGCCAGCAGTTTCGGGGGTATTAATGAGCAGTTCTTC.